This entry features one T cell receptor beta chain sequence. This sample was taken from a study of blood T cell repertoires in COVID-19. Overall study: Some COVID-19 samples were acute and others convalescent; all came from the United States, Italy and Spain. From T cells, B-cell-depleted T cells, or PBMCs came the material, which was cDNA or gDNA.

Germline trimming cut 3 bases from V and 5 bases from J; bases unmatched to any gene: 6. Germline CDR1 and CDR2: SGHAT and FQNNGV. The CDR3 consists of 15 residues. Source study methods: Amplification with reference gene primers provided the estimates of nucleated cell counts. Using immunoSEQ multiplex PCR, the repertoire was profiled, and TCRdb retains in-frame clones only, with some absent. The V and J calls and the clone size are those of that table, but D and trimming were determined from the DNA. The sample comprises around 180,000 clones, about 88% of which are singletons, and 4% to 5% rests with the top ten.

J is TRBJ2-2 and V is TRBV11-2, with 7 nucleotides matching TRBD1. Sample: peripheral blood. The clonotype originates from a human donor in a cohort sampled during active COVID-19. The chain's CDR3 is CASSLSGQITGELFF. The DNA for the CDR3 is TGTGCCAGCAGCTTGTCGGGACAGATTACCGGGGAGCTGTTTTTT.